The rows below give T cell receptor beta chains drawn from one sample of a study of cytomegalovirus exposure and HLA in healthy donors. Clones were sequenced by immunoSEQ multiplex PCR, and TCRdb holds only the in-frame ones, with some missing. This sample has under 350,000 clones, with approximately 86% found just once. Sequenced: PBMCs. All receptors come from a young woman in good health and CMV-seronegative. CDR3s include the opening cysteine and the closing phenylalanine or tryptophan. Fields, in order: D gene, clone size, V gene, J gene, CDR3 protein, CDR3 DNA. D genes are given only for firm matches. The size field is filled for only some rows; it gives once, few, many or a size class.

d_gene: .
abundance: .
v_gene: TRBV19
j_gene: TRBJ2-7
CDR3aa: CASSLGLGAYEQYF
CDR3nt: TGTGCCAGTAGTCTGGGACTGGGTGCCTACGAGCAGTACTTC

d_gene: TRBD1
abundance: .
v_gene: TRBV7-2
j_gene: TRBJ1-4
CDR3aa: CASSWGQNEKLFF
CDR3nt: TGTGCCAGCAGCTGGGGACAGAATGAAAAACTGTTTTTT

d_gene: TRBD2
abundance: .
v_gene: TRBV7-9
j_gene: TRBJ2-3
CDR3aa: CASSTGTSGNTDTQYF
CDR3nt: TGTGCCAGCAGTACCGGGACTAGCGGAAACACAGATACGCAGTATTTT

d_gene: .
abundance: .
v_gene: TRBV6-5
j_gene: TRBJ1-2
CDR3aa: CASRWDGFRGGYTF
CDR3nt: TGTGCCAGCAGGTGGGACGGATTCAGGGGCGGCTACACCTTC

d_gene: .
abundance: once
v_gene: TRBV25-1
j_gene: TRBJ2-3
CDR3aa: CASSPRLDRSTDTQYF
CDR3nt: TGTGCCAGCAGTCCAAGATTGGACAGATCCACAGATACGCAGTATTTT

d_gene: .
abundance: .
v_gene: TRBV5-1
j_gene: TRBJ1-6
CDR3aa: CASSLEQVNSPLHF
CDR3nt: TGCGCCAGCAGCTTGGAGCAGGTTAATTCACCCCTCCACTTT

d_gene: TRBD1
abundance: .
v_gene: TRBV11-3
j_gene: TRBJ2-7
CDR3aa: CASSFGQGYEQYF
CDR3nt: TGTGCCAGCAGCTTTGGACAGGGGTACGAGCAGTACTTC

d_gene: TRBD1
abundance: .
v_gene: TRBV5-4
j_gene: TRBJ2-4
CDR3aa: CASSGGTGSFYSIQYF
CDR3nt: TGTGCCAGCAGCGGTGGGACAGGGTCCTTTTACAGCATTCAGTACTTC

d_gene: TRBD1
abundance: few
v_gene: TRBV30
j_gene: TRBJ1-2
CDR3aa: CAWRAGGRKFYGYTF
CDR3nt: TGTGCCTGGAGGGCAGGGGGCCGCAAATTCTATGGCTACACCTTC

d_gene: TRBD1
abundance: .
v_gene: TRBV5-1
j_gene: TRBJ2-7
CDR3aa: CASNGQGASYEQYF
CDR3nt: TGCGCCAGCAATGGACAGGGTGCCTCCTACGAGCAGTACTTC

d_gene: .
abundance: .
v_gene: TRBV20-1
j_gene: TRBJ2-3
CDR3aa: CKIGGDTQYF
CDR3nt: TGCAAAATCGGCGGAGATACGCAGTATTTT

d_gene: .
abundance: .
v_gene: TRBV11-2
j_gene: TRBJ1-6
CDR3aa: CASSLPGGFNSPLHF
CDR3nt: TGTGCCAGCAGCTTACCGGGGGGGTTTAATTCACCCCTCCACTTT

d_gene: TRBD2
abundance: .
v_gene: TRBV5-1
j_gene: TRBJ2-7
CDR3aa: CASNRGSGGHSYEQYF
CDR3nt: TGCGCCAGCAATCGGGGTAGCGGGGGCCATTCCTACGAGCAGTACTTC

d_gene: .
abundance: .
v_gene: TRBV5-1
j_gene: TRBJ2-7
CDR3aa: CASSLFDPERADEQYF
CDR3nt: TGCGCCAGCAGCTTGTTTGACCCCGAGAGGGCGGACGAGCAGTACTTC

d_gene: .
abundance: .
v_gene: TRBV7-9
j_gene: TRBJ2-1
CDR3aa: CASSLGGNYNEQFF
CDR3nt: TGTGCCAGCAGCTTAGGCGGGAACTACAATGAGCAGTTCTTC

d_gene: TRBD1
abundance: .
v_gene: TRBV7-9
j_gene: TRBJ1-2
CDR3aa: CASSIQGDYGYTF
CDR3nt: TGTGCCAGCAGCATCCAGGGGGACTATGGCTACACCTTC

d_gene: TRBD1
abundance: .
v_gene: TRBV5-4
j_gene: TRBJ1-2
CDR3aa: CASRLGLGQDNGYTF
CDR3nt: TGTGCCAGCAGACTGGGGTTGGGACAGGATAATGGCTACACCTTC

d_gene: .
abundance: few
v_gene: TRBV9
j_gene: TRBJ2-5
CDR3aa: CASSPRGETQYF
CDR3nt: TGTGCCAGCAGCCCCCGGGGAGAGACCCAGTACTTC

d_gene: .
abundance: .
v_gene: TRBV6-4
j_gene: TRBJ1-2
CDR3aa: CASSDSWTSYGYTF
CDR3nt: TGTGCCAGCAGTGACTCGTGGACTTCCTATGGCTACACCTTC

d_gene: .
abundance: .
v_gene: TRBV6-5
j_gene: TRBJ1-1
CDR3aa: CASSYTENTEAFF
CDR3nt: TGTGCCAGCAGTTATACAGAAAACACTGAAGCTTTCTTT

d_gene: .
abundance: once
v_gene: TRBV11-2
j_gene: TRBJ2-3
CDR3aa: CASSLNPSGSDTQYF
CDR3nt: TGTGCCAGCAGCTTAAATCCCTCCGGGAGCGATACGCAGTATTTT

d_gene: .
abundance: once
v_gene: TRBV11-2
j_gene: TRBJ1-6
CDR3aa: CASSLLRRGNSPLHF
CDR3nt: TGTGCCAGCAGCCTTTTACGCAGGGGAAATTCACCCCTCCACTTT

d_gene: TRBD2
abundance: .
v_gene: TRBV10-3
j_gene: TRBJ2-1
CDR3aa: CATTGLAGTNNEQFF
CDR3nt: TGTGCCACCACAGGACTAGCGGGGACTAACAATGAGCAGTTCTTC

d_gene: .
abundance: once
v_gene: TRBV7-2
j_gene: TRBJ2-7
CDR3aa: CATGKGAYEQYF
CDR3nt: TGTGCTACCGGGAAAGGCGCCTACGAGCAGTACTTC

d_gene: .
abundance: .
v_gene: TRBV18
j_gene: TRBJ2-7
CDR3aa: CASSGRQTNEQYF
CDR3nt: TGTGCCAGCTCTGGCCGACAGACCAACGAGCAGTACTTC

d_gene: TRBD2
abundance: .
v_gene: TRBV14
j_gene: TRBJ2-1
CDR3aa: CASSHPPTSGLNEQFF
CDR3nt: TGTGCCAGCAGCCATCCCCCCACTAGCGGGCTCAATGAGCAGTTCTTC

d_gene: TRBD2
abundance: once
v_gene: TRBV9
j_gene: TRBJ2-2
CDR3aa: CASSVDSGILNGELFF
CDR3nt: TGTGCCAGCAGCGTAGATAGCGGGATATTGAACGGGGAGCTGTTTTTT

d_gene: TRBD2
abundance: .
v_gene: TRBV11-3
j_gene: TRBJ2-3
CDR3aa: CASSLVGGSPTDTQYF
CDR3nt: TGTGCCAGCAGCTTAGTCGGCGGGAGTCCCACAGATACGCAGTATTTT

d_gene: .
abundance: few
v_gene: TRBV18
j_gene: TRBJ2-2
CDR3aa: CASSQFPDSSNTGELFF
CDR3nt: TGTGCCAGCTCACAGTTCCCGGACAGTTCGAACACCGGGGAGCTGTTTTTT

d_gene: .
abundance: .
v_gene: TRBV5-1
j_gene: TRBJ2-7
CDR3aa: CASSLGLPAAYEQYF
CDR3nt: TGCGCCAGCAGCTTGGGCCTCCCCGCGGCCTACGAGCAGTACTTC

d_gene: .
abundance: .
v_gene: TRBV28
j_gene: TRBJ2-7
CDR3aa: CASSPLLREQYF
CDR3nt: TGTGCCAGCAGTCCACTCCTGCGGGAGCAGTACTTC

d_gene: .
abundance: many
v_gene: TRBV29-1
j_gene: TRBJ1-1
CDR3aa: CSVNSQSSKAFF
CDR3nt: TGCAGCGTGAACAGCCAAAGTTCGAAAGCTTTCTTT

d_gene: .
abundance: .
v_gene: TRBV10-3
j_gene: TRBJ2-2
CDR3aa: CAIRSTGPNTGELFF
CDR3nt: TGTGCCATCAGATCAACAGGGCCGAACACCGGGGAGCTGTTTTTT

d_gene: TRBD1
abundance: .
v_gene: TRBV9
j_gene: TRBJ2-7
CDR3aa: CASSPQAGTDLLGQYF
CDR3nt: TGTGCCAGCAGCCCCCAAGCAGGGACAGATCTACTGGGGCAGTACTTC

d_gene: TRBD2
abundance: .
v_gene: TRBV27
j_gene: TRBJ2-3
CDR3aa: CASCESGAGTDTQYF
CDR3nt: TGTGCCAGCTGCGAGAGCGGGGCGGGCACAGATACGCAGTATTTT

d_gene: .
abundance: once
v_gene: TRBV25-1
j_gene: TRBJ1-2
CDR3aa: CASSERDGGVYGYTF
CDR3nt: TGTGCCAGCAGTGAGAGGGACGGGGGGGTCTATGGCTACACCTTC

d_gene: .
abundance: .
v_gene: TRBV7-9
j_gene: TRBJ1-2
CDR3aa: CASSFHRDGYGYTF
CDR3nt: TGTGCCAGCAGTTTTCACAGGGACGGCTATGGCTACACCTTC

d_gene: .
abundance: many
v_gene: TRBV6-5
j_gene: TRBJ1-1
CDR3aa: CASSYGGVNTEAFF
CDR3nt: TGTGCCAGCAGTTACGGGGGGGTGAACACTGAAGCTTTCTTT

d_gene: TRBD1
abundance: .
v_gene: TRBV27
j_gene: TRBJ2-3
CDR3aa: CASSDGISGGFGDTQYF
CDR3nt: TGTGCCAGCAGTGACGGGATATCAGGGGGCTTCGGGGATACGCAGTATTTT

d_gene: TRBD2
abundance: once
v_gene: TRBV2
j_gene: TRBJ2-1
CDR3aa: CASNRLAGGNEQFF
CDR3nt: TGTGCCAGCAACCGACTAGCGGGGGGTAATGAGCAGTTCTTC

d_gene: TRBD1
abundance: .
v_gene: TRBV30
j_gene: TRBJ1-1
CDR3aa: CAWTTGSMMMATEAFF
CDR3nt: TGTGCCTGGACGACAGGGTCGATGATGATGGCCACTGAAGCTTTCTTT

d_gene: .
abundance: .
v_gene: TRBV29-1
j_gene: TRBJ1-1
CDR3aa: CSASGLNTEAFF
CDR3nt: TGCAGCGCCAGCGGGTTGAACACTGAAGCTTTCTTT

d_gene: .
abundance: .
v_gene: TRBV5-4
j_gene: TRBJ2-5
CDR3aa: CASTPGGASPETQYF
CDR3nt: TGTGCCAGCACCCCTGGAGGGGCCTCCCCGGAGACCCAGTACTTC

d_gene: .
abundance: .
v_gene: TRBV5-6
j_gene: TRBJ1-6
CDR3aa: CASSLVGGMDSPLHF
CDR3nt: TGTGCCAGCAGCTTAGTGGGGGGAATGGATTCACCCCTCCACTTT

d_gene: TRBD1
abundance: .
v_gene: TRBV27
j_gene: TRBJ1-5
CDR3aa: CASSLGQPPNQPQHF
CDR3nt: TGTGCCAGCAGCTTGGGACAGCCTCCAAATCAGCCCCAGCATTTT

d_gene: .
abundance: few
v_gene: TRBV7-9
j_gene: TRBJ1-1
CDR3aa: CASSVQDTEAFF
CDR3nt: TGTGCCAGCAGCGTACAGGACACTGAAGCTTTCTTT